This T cell receptor beta chain was profiled in a study of CD8+ T cells in alopecia areata. General study points: The study found higher clonality in lesional than normal scalp, especially in alopecia totalis/universalis.

As for this clone: Antigen unknown.

The CDR3 length is 13 residues. In germline, CDR1 is SGHDT, CDR2 YYEEEE. V dropped 1 base and J dropped 9; count of bases not matched to a gene: 4. Extraction and reverse transcription of RNA yielded cDNA as the sequencing template. Method: immunoSEQ multiplex PCR; TCRdb's copy keeps in-frame clones and lacks some. The sample includes 150,000 or so clones, more than 75% of them seen just once. Peripheral blood samples and lesional scalp punch biopsies were obtained from alopecia areata patients. Sequencing used CD8+ T cells sorted from blood, obtained at week 0. The clonotype comes from a human donor with alopecia areata. The chain links TRBV5-6 to TRBJ2-1, with 7 bases lining up with TRBD2. The CDR3 DNA sequence: TGTGCCAGCAGCTTGAGCGGGATGGGTGAGCAGTTCTTC. It translates to CASSLSGMGEQFF.